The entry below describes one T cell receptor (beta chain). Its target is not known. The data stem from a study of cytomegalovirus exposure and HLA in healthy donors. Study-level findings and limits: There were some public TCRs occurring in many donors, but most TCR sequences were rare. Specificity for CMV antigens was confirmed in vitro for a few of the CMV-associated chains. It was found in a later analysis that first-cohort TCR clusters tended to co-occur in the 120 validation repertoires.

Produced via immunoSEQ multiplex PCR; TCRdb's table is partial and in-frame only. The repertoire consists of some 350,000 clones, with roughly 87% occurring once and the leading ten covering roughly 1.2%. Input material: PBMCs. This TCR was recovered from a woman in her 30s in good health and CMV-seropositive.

Here the CDR3 reads CASSLVAVATGELFF. In DNA, the CDR3 is TGTGCCAGCAGCTTAGTGGCAGTGGCCACCGGGGAGCTGTTTTTT. The chain recombines TRBV7-6 with TRBJ2-2; D unresolved. V lost 1 base and J lost 4, with 10 bases in between. There are 15 residues in the CDR3. Per the germline V gene, CDR1 is SGHVS and CDR2 is FNYEAQ. The full variable domain, completed using reference TRBV7-6 and TRBJ2-2, is GAGVSQSPRYKVTKRGQDVALRCDPISGHVSLYWYRQALGQGPEFLTYFNYEAQQDKSGLPNDRFSAERPEGSISTLTIQRTEQRDSAMYRCASSLVAVATGELFFGEGSRLTVL.